A single sample is the source of the 12 T cell receptor beta chains below, sequenced in a study of T cell responses to AZD1222 COVID-19 vaccine. This table comes from immunoSEQ multiplex PCR, and its TCRdb copy is limited to in-frame clones, with some not included. The table lists about 97,000 clones, approximately 84% of them singletons, with 16% in the top ten. Sequencing used peripheral blood, obtained on day 0 of AZD1222 vaccination. The receptors were gathered from an adult in good health.

The CDR3 DNA reads TGTGCCAGCAGCTTCTCAGGGAGAAGCTCTGGAAACACCATATATTTT. Protein sequence: CASSFSGRSSGNTIYF. This chain uses TRBV5-6 with TRBJ1-3, with D perhaps TRBD1 (5 bases). This CDR3 has 16 amino acids. The V end lost 2 bases, the J end lost 0 bases, and 12 bases lay between the germline ends. Per germline, CDR1 SGHDT and CDR2 YYEEEE.

This chain links TRBV6-5 with TRBJ1-1; a possible D gene is TRBD1 (5 bases). Germline V gene sequence: CDR1 MNHEY, CDR2 SVGAGI. This CDR3 contains 16 residues. V lost 4 bases and J 1 base, leaving 16 bases between the germline ends. CDR3 loop: CASSWTPRKKNTEAFF. The CDR3 coding sequence is TGTGCCAGCAGTTGGACACCCCGAAAAAAGAACACTGAAGCTTTCTTT.

The chain recombines TRBV3-1 (or the pseudogene TRBV3-2) with TRBJ2-1, with no clear D. Germline V gene sequence: CDR1 LGHDT, CDR2 YNNKEL (reference sequence). Trimming shortened V by 3 bases and J by 9 bases, and 18 bases separated the two germline ends. The CDR3 totals 15 residues. CDR3 DNA sequence: TGTGCCAGCAGCCATGAACAGTGGACGTTCGGTGAGCAGTTCTTC. Translated: CASSHEQWTFGEQFF.

V usage is TRBV28 and J usage is TRBJ1-4; 8 bases fit TRBD1. The CDR3 totals 13 residues. Germline V lookup: CDR1 MDHEN, CDR2 SYDVKM. J was trimmed by 5 bases and V by 10 bases; bases with no gene match: 6. The CDR3 protein is CATRRTGNEKLFF. The CDR3 coding sequence is TGTGCCACCCGGCGGACAGGGAATGAAAAACTGTTTTTT.

This rearrangement joins TRBV19 to TRBJ1-4, with D unresolved. This CDR3 spans 14 amino acids. The germline V and J ends were trimmed by 0 bases and 5 bases, with 7 bases remaining between them. Germline V lookup: CDR1 LNHDA, CDR2 SQIVND (reference sequence). DNA for the CDR3: TGTGCCAGTAGTATAGATAGACGAAATGAAAAACTGTTTTTT. Its translation is CASSIDRRNEKLFF.

This rearrangement joins TRBV4-1 to TRBJ1-3; 9 bases map to TRBD1. The CDR3 runs 20 residues. Per the germline V gene, CDR1 is MGHRA and CDR2 is YSYEKL. J lost 1 base, V lost 0 bases, and 13 bases had no gene match. The CDR3, as DNA: TGCGCCAGCAGCCAAGACAGTGGGACAGGGACCCTGTGGTCTGGAAACACCATATATTTT. Translation: CASSQDSGTGTLWSGNTIYF.

V is TRBV15 and J is TRBJ2-7; 10 positions match TRBD1. CDR3 length: 15 residues. V was clipped by 1 base and J by 5 bases; unmatched bases: 5. The germline V gene has CDR1 LNHNV and CDR2 YYDKDF (reference sequence). The DNA for the CDR3 is TGTGCCACCAGCAGAGTCCGGACAGGGGGGGACGAGCAGTACTTC. It yields the protein CATSRVRTGGDEQYF. The variable domain in full, completed from reference TRBV15 and TRBJ2-7, reads DAMVIQNPRYQVTQFGKPVTLSCSQTLNHNVMYWYQQKSSQAPKLLFHYYDKDFNNEADTPDNFQSRRPNTSFCFLDIRSPGLGDTAMYLCATSRVRTGGDEQYFGPGTRLTVT.

This clone was seen once. The chain joins TRBV7-9 to TRBJ2-7; tentatively, D is TRBD1 or TRBD2 (6 bases each). The CDR3 consists of 14 residues. Germline values: CDR1 SEHNR, CDR2 FQNEAQ (reference sequence). V gave up 5 bases and J gave up 1 base, with 12 bases separating them. CDR3 amino acids: CASSLTGASYEQYF. CDR3 DNA: TGTGCCAGCAGCCTGACGGGGGCTTCCTACGAGCAGTACTTC.

Only a few counts were recorded for this clone. The chain has TRBV9 and TRBJ2-3; D assignment may be TRBD1 or TRBD2 (5 bases each). Deletions cut 0 bases from V and 3 bases from J, with 17 bases between. This CDR3 comprises 17 residues. CDR1 is SGDLS and CDR2 is YYNGEE in the germline V gene. The CDR3 is CASSVGSGRHGTDTQYF. The CDR3 nucleotides read TGTGCCAGCAGCGTAGGGTCGGGGCGTCATGGTACAGATACGCAGTATTTT. The full variable domain, completed using reference TRBV9 and TRBJ2-3, is DSGVTQTPKHLITATGQRVTLRCSPRSGDLSVYWYQQSLDQGLQFLIQYYNGEERAKGNILERFSAQQFPDLHSELNLSSLELGDSALYFCASSVGSGRHGTDTQYFGPGTRLTVL.

The chain combines TRBV4-1 with TRBJ2-6; 7 nucleotides line up with TRBD1. CDR1 and CDR2 (germline): MGHRA, YSYEKL. With 4 bases clipped from V and 2 bases from J, the junction kept 2 bases outside the gene matches. The CDR3 contains 15 residues. Here the CDR3 reads CASSPTGAGANVLTF. DNA of the CDR3: TGCGCCAGCAGCCCAACAGGGGCTGGGGCCAACGTCCTGACTTTC.

The chain has TRBV6-5 and TRBJ2-7; 11 bases fit TRBD1. The V gene's germline CDR1 is MNHEY and CDR2 SVGAGI. V lost 5 bases, J lost 3 bases, and 6 bases stayed unmatched. This CDR3 region has 15 residues. CDR3 protein: CASSKPGQGVYEQYF. The CDR3, as DNA: TGTGCCAGCAGTAAACCGGGACAGGGGGTCTACGAGCAGTACTTC.

The chain joins TRBV30 to TRBJ1-1, with a tentative D call TRBD1 (5 bases). V was clipped by 5 bases and J by 1 base, with 11 bases between them. The germline CDR1 and CDR2 sequences are GTSNPN and SVGIG (reference sequence). The CDR3 runs 13 residues. CDR3 bases: TGTGCCTGGGATGACAGTCGGAACACTGAAGCTTTCTTT. Translation gives CAWDDSRNTEAFF.